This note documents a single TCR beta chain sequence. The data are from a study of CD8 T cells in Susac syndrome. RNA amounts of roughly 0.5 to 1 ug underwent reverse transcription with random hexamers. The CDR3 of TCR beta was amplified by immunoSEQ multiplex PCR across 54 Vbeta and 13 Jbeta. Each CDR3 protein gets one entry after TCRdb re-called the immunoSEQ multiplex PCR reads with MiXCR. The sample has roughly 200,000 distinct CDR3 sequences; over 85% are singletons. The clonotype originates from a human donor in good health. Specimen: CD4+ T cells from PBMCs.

The CDR3 DNA is TGTGCCAGCAGCTCCGGGCCTGCGGCTTTCTTT. It specifies CASSSGPAAFF. V is TRBV7-8 and J is TRBJ1-1; D remains unclear. The length of the CDR3 is 11 residues. Trimming took off 4 bases at V and 11 bases at J, with 11 bases between the two ends. The germline V gene encodes CDR1 SGHVS and CDR2 FQNEAQ.